This T cell receptor (beta chain) originates from a study of blood T cells in healthy people across ages. Findings of the study overall: A greater number of naive CD4+ cells and higher diversity distinguished long-lived donors from aged donors. CMV infection status of these donors was not known.

Details on this clonotype: Its specificity is not known.

Primed by a sample-barcoded 5' primer and a J-beta primer mix, a second PCR proceeded for 7 to 11 cycles. TCRdb re-derived calls from the 5' RACE reads in MiXCR, one entry per CDR3 protein. The sample has approximately 1.5 million distinct CDR3 sequences; 30% to 35% are singletons. From germline, CDR1 is SGHVS and CDR2 FNYEAQ. This CDR3 region has 14 residues. Trimming removed 1 base from V and 8 bases from J, with 12 bases in between. Total RNA, at least 5.5 micrograms per sample, was extracted from PBMCs. The V call is TRBV7-6, the J call TRBJ2-1, with D possibly called TRBD1 or TRBD2 (5 bases each). This receptor was identified in a woman aged 25 to 39 in good health. The specimen sequenced was blood. The CDR3 DNA sequence: TGTGCCAGCAGCTTAGAGGGGAGTATCTATGAGCAGTTCTTC. It translates to CASSLEGSIYEQFF. The whole variable domain, filled in from reference TRBV7-6 and TRBJ2-1, reads GAGVSQSPRYKVTKRGQDVALRCDPISGHVSLYWYRQALGQGPEFLTYFNYEAQQDKSGLPNDRFSAERPEGSISTLTIQRTEQRDSAMYRCASSLEGSIYEQFFGPGTRLTVL.